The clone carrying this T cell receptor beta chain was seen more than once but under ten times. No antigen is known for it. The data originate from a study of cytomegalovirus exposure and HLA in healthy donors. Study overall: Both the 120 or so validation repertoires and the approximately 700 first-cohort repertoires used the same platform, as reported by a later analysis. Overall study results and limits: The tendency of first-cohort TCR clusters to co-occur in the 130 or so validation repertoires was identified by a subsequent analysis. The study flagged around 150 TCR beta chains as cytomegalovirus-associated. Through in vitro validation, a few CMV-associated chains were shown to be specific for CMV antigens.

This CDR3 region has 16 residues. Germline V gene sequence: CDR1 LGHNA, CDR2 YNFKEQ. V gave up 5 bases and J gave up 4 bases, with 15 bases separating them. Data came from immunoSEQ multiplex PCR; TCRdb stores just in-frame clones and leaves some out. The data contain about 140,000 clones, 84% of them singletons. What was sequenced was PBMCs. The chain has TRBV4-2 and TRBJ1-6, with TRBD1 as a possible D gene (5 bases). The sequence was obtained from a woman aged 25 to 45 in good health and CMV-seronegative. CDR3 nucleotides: TGTGCCAGCAGCTCAAGCGGGGGAGGGTATAATTCACCCCTCCACTTT. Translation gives CASSSSGGGYNSPLHF.